The entry that follows covers one TCR beta chain sequence. The data originate from a study of CD8 T cells in Susac syndrome. Trimming removed 7 bases at V and 5 bases at J, with 15 bases between. The CDR3 is made up of 13 amino acids. Per the germline V gene, CDR1 is SGHRS and CDR2 is YFSETQ. Random hexamers were used to reverse transcribe 0.5 to 1 ug of RNA. TCRdb ran MiXCR on the immunoSEQ multiplex PCR reads and lists one entry per CDR3 protein. Of some 220,000 distinct CDR3 sequences in the sample, approximately 95% were seen once. Sequencing of TCR beta, carried out with a high-throughput approach, was applied to CD8+ and CD4+ T cells from the blood.

The TCR originated in a human donor with multiple sclerosis. This sequence joins TRBV5-1 and TRBJ2-5, with D unclear. The sequencing input was CD4+ T cells from PBMCs. The CDR3 protein is CASGKSESETQYF. The CDR3 DNA is TGCGCCAGCGGTAAATCGGAAAGTGAGACCCAGTACTTC.